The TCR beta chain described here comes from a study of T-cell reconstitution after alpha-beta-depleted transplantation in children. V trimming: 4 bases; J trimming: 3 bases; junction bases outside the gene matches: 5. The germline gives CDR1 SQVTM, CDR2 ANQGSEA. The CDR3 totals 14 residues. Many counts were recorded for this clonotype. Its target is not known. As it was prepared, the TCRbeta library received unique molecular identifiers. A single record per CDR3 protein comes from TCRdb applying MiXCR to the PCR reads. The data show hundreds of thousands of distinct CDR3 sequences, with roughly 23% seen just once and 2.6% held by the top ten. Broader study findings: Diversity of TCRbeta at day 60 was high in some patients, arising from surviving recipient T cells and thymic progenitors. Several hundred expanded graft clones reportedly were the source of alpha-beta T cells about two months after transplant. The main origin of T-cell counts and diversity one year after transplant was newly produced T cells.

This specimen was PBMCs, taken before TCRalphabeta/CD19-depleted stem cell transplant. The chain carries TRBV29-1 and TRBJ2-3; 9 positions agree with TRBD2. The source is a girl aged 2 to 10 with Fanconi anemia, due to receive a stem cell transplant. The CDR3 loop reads CSVVGGRGTDTQYF. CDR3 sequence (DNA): TGCAGCGTTGTCGGCGGGAGGGGAACAGATACGCAGTATTTT.